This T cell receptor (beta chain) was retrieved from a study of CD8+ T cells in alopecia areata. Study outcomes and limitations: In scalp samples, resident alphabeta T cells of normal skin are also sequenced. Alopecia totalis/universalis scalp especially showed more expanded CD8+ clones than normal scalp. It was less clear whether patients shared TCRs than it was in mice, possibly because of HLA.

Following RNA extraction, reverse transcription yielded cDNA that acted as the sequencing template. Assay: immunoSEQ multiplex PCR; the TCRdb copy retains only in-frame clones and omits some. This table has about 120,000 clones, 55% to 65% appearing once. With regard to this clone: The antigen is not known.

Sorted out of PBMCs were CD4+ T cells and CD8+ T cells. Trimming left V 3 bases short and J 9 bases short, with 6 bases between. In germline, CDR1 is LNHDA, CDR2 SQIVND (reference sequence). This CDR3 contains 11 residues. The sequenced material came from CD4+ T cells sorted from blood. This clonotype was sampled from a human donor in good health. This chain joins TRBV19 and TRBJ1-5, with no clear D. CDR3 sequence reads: CASSIGGPQHF. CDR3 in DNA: TGTGCCAGTAGTATTGGTGGGCCCCAGCATTTT.